This T cell receptor beta chain was obtained from a study of T cell repertoires in cytomegalovirus infection. Study in general: A matching HLA type, together with CMV infection, was signaled by public TCR beta signatures.

This clonotype was counted only a few times. What it binds is unknown. V gave up 6 bases and J gave up 1 base; unmatched junction bases: 15. The CDR3 sequence is 18 residues long. Germline V gives CDR1 SGHVS, CDR2 FQNEAQ. TCRdb used MiXCR to reprocess the reads, holding one entry per CDR3 protein. The table has approximately 400,000 distinct CDR3 sequences, around 32% seen once. Study findings and constraints: The ex vivo response was dominated by HLA-C-restricted CMV-specific TCR beta clonotypes.

This chain links TRBV7-8 with TRBJ1-1, with TRBD1 matching over 9 bases. The sample comprised PBMCs. The TCR originated in a human donor in good health (CMV status not recorded). Some clones in this sample may be carry-over from other donors' samples. CDR3 sequence: CASSRFTQGAPPNTEAFF. In DNA form, the CDR3 reads TGTGCCAGCAGTCGTTTTACACAGGGGGCCCCCCCGAACACTGAAGCTTTCTTT. Drawing the rest from reference TRBV7-8 and TRBJ1-1, the complete variable domain is GAGVSQSPRYKVAKRGQDVALRCDPISGHVSLFWYQQALGQGPEFLTYFQNEAQLDKSGLPSDRFFAERPEGSVSTLKIQRTQQEDSAVYLCASSRFTQGAPPNTEAFFGQGTRLTVV.